This is a list of T cell receptor beta chains from one sample in a study of T cell repertoires in cytomegalovirus infection. Using its own MiXCR run on the reads, TCRdb lists one record per CDR3 protein. The sample holds 450,000 to 600,000 distinct CDR3 sequences, approximately 40% seen once. No antigens are known for them. This specimen consisted of cultured PBMCs, obtained from culture after CMV antigen stimulation. Every receptor here comes from a human donor in good health (CMV status not recorded). Some clones in this sample may be carry-over from other donors' samples. Each CDR3 is given with its conserved first and last residue. A D gene is named only where the DNA matches it firmly. Clone size, where shown, is once, few, many, or a class for clones that have expanded.

j_call v_call clone_size d_call cdr3_aa cdr3_nt
TRBJ2-7 TRBV7-2 many TRBD1 CASSRTGTGPYEQYF TGTGCCAGCAGCAGAACCGGGACAGGTCCCTACGAGCAGTACTTC
TRBJ1-2 TRBV6-8 - TRBD1 CASSARTGGYGYTF TGTGCCAGCAGTGCGCGGACAGGGGGCTATGGCTACACCTTC
TRBJ2-1 TRBV7-4 - TRBD1 CASSSGQGGHNEQFF TGTGCCAGCAGCTCGGGACAGGGGGGGCACAATGAGCAGTTCTTC
TRBJ2-7 TRBV2 - - CASSEGRTREQYF TGTGCCAGCAGTGAAGGCAGGACGCGGGAGCAGTACTTC
TRBJ2-4 TRBV7-4 - - CASSLAAGAKNIQYF TGTGCCAGCAGCTTAGCGGCGGGAGCCAAAAACATTCAGTACTTC
TRBJ1-2 TRBV20-1 - - CSARDLSGGGYGYTF TGCAGTGCTAGAGATCTGTCGGGTGGCGGCTATGGCTACACCTTC
TRBJ2-3 TRBV7-2 few TRBD2 CASSLGGTSGGPDTQYF TGTGCCAGCAGCTTAGGGGGGACTAGCGGGGGGCCAGATACGCAGTATTTT
TRBJ2-2 TRBV7-8 - - CASSFLSGRRNTGELFF TGTGCCAGCAGCTTCCTGAGTGGCAGGCGAAACACCGGGGAGCTGTTTTTT
TRBJ1-1 TRBV7-2 few - CASSSRARDTEAFF TGTGCCAGCAGCAGTAGGGCCCGGGACACTGAAGCTTTCTTT
TRBJ1-1 TRBV7-2 few TRBD1 CASSLAGTGPGTEAFF TGTGCCAGCAGCTTAGCCGGGACAGGGCCGGGCACTGAAGCTTTCTTT
TRBJ2-1 TRBV7-4 - TRBD1 CASSLGTGRNEQFF TGTGCCAGCAGCTTAGGGACAGGGAGGAATGAGCAGTTCTTC
TRBJ2-1 TRBV6-2/TRBV6-3 few - CASSYSVRGEWGRVF TGTGCCAGCAGTTACTCGGTCCGGGGAGAATGGGGTCGGGTCTTC
TRBJ2-7 TRBV6-1 - TRBD2 CASRRGVREGAYEQYF TGTGCCAGCAGGAGAGGGGTGCGGGAGGGCGCCTACGAGCAGTACTTC
TRBJ2-3 TRBV5-4 - - CASSLARGTQDTQYF TGTGCCAGCAGCCTAGCGAGGGGCACGCAAGATACGCAGTATTTT
TRBJ2-3 TRBV7-2 - TRBD2 CASSLYGGAYGVDTQYF TGTGCCAGCAGCTTATACGGGGGGGCCTATGGGGTAGATACGCAGTATTTT
TRBJ2-5 TRBV6-2/TRBV6-3 few - CASTRTKVGGLETQYF TGTGCCAGCACCCGGACGAAAGTGGGGGGCCTTGAGACCCAGTACTTC
TRBJ1-2 TRBV3-1 - - CASRQQGAYGYTF TGTGCCAGCAGGCAACAGGGTGCCTATGGCTACACCTTC
TRBJ1-2 TRBV6-1 many - CASSEIQGTYGYTF TGTGCCAGCAGTGAAATCCAGGGGACCTATGGCTACACCTTC
TRBJ2-1 TRBV7-2 - TRBD2 CASSPTSGYYNEQFF TGTGCCAGCAGCCCGACTAGCGGATACTACAATGAGCAGTTCTTC
TRBJ1-5 TRBV7-2 many - CASSLWEDQPQHF TGTGCCAGCAGCTTATGGGAGGATCAGCCCCAGCATTTT
TRBJ2-7 TRBV6-6 - - CASKQGRTYEQYF TGTGCCAGCAAACAGGGCCGAACCTACGAGCAGTACTTC
TRBJ1-6 TRBV6-5 few - CASSYSRRVPHSPLHF TGTGCCAGCAGTTACTCGAGACGGGTACCCCACTCACCCCTCCACTTT
TRBJ2-1 TRBV7-2 few TRBD2 CASGYLTSGRSVNEQFF TGTGCCAGCGGATATTTGACTAGCGGGAGATCAGTCAATGAGCAGTTCTTC
TRBJ2-4 TRBV20-1 few - CSASGGSKNIQYF TGCAGTGCTAGCGGTGGGTCCAAAAACATTCAGTACTTC
TRBJ1-1 TRBV6-6 few TRBD1 CASTITGVEDGEAFF TGTGCCAGCACCATAACAGGGGTCGAGGATGGTGAAGCTTTCTTT
TRBJ2-6 TRBV7-2 many TRBD2 CASSYGLAGGGSGANVLTF TGTGCCAGCAGCTACGGACTAGCGGGAGGCGGCTCTGGGGCCAACGTCCTGACTTTC
TRBJ2-3 TRBV19 - TRBD2 CAAGVLETDTQYF TGTGCGGCGGGGGTACTTGAGACAGATACGCAGTATTTT
TRBJ2-1 TRBV7-8 - - CASSSSGRRDNEQFF TGTGCCAGCAGCTCCAGTGGTCGCAGGGACAATGAGCAGTTCTTC
TRBJ2-1 TRBV19 - - CASSTLGSQQFF TGTGCCAGTAGCACCCTGGGATCTCAGCAGTTCTTC
TRBJ2-2 TRBV30 - TRBD2 CAWTGTSKSGELFF TGTGCCTGGACCGGGACTAGTAAATCCGGGGAGCTGTTTTTT